The entry below describes one T cell receptor beta chain. Its antigen is as yet unknown. This specimen belongs to a study of T cells expressing NK-cell markers. The CDR3 extends over 15 amino acids. The V gene's germline CDR1 is SGDLS and CDR2 YYNGEE. TCR beta cDNA was made by 5'RACE template switching with UMIs. Reanalyzing the 5' RACE reads, TCRdb keeps one entry per CDR3 protein, without DNA. Here the sample table reports about 110,000 distinct CDR3 sequences. Study-wide points: In several donors, these clonotypes also led the CD3+CD56-NKG2C+ fraction. Clones of NKG2C+ T cells that had expanded were of unclear HCMV specificity. The contribution of dominant NKG2C+ clonotypes to CD8+ T cells in a handful of donors was roughly 1.0-7.5%.

This rearrangement joins TRBV9 to TRBJ2-3; as DNA is missing, the TRBD2 call by TCRdb cannot be tested. The sample was blood T cells: a sorted CD56 or NKG2C T cell subset, CD4+ or CD8+ T cells, or bulk PBMC T cells (not recorded which). The sequence was collected from a woman aged 18 to 75 in good health. The CDR3 is CASSGTAREKDTQYF.